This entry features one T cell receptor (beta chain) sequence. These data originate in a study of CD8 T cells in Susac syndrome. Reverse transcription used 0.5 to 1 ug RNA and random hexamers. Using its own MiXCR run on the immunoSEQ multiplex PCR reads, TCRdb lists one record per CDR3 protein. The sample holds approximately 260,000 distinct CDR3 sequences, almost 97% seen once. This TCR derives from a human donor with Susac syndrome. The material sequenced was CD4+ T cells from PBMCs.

The CDR3 region is CASSLSLTGTGELFF. The CDR3 DNA is TGTGCCAGCAGCTTGTCTCTAACGGGCACCGGGGAGCTGTTTTTT. This chain uses TRBV5-4 with TRBJ2-2, with unresolved D. This CDR3 has 15 residues. V was shortened by 1 base and J by 4 bases, with 11 bases between the two germline ends. Per germline, CDR1 SGHNT and CDR2 YYREEE (reference sequence).